The 30 T cell receptor beta chains below come from one sample, sequenced in a study of identical twins. In TCRdb, the 5' RACE reads were re-called with MiXCR into one record per CDR3 protein. The sample shows 420,000 or so distinct CDR3 sequences, 15% to 20% of them seen only once. The sequencing input was naive T cells sorted from blood. The source of these receptors is a man aged 50 to 60 in good health.

In regard to this clonotype: A read error may be the cause here, since a much bigger clone is one base away. The V call is TRBV10-3, the J call TRBJ2-7; perhaps TRBD1 as D (6 bases). The CDR3 totals 16 residues. The germline V gene has CDR1 ENHRY and CDR2 SYGVKD. The CDR3 sequence: CAISDHSRDTSYEQCF. In nucleotides, the CDR3 is TGTGCCATCAGTGACCATAGCCGGGACACTTCCTACGAGCAGTGCTTC.

This clonotype was found many times. The chain recombines TRBV4-3 with TRBJ1-6; tentatively, D is TRBD1 (5 bases). With 0 bases removed from V and 3 bases from J, the gap between germline ends came to 6 bases. Germline lookup yields CDR1 LGHNA and CDR2 YSLEER. The CDR3 is made up of 15 amino acids. The CDR3 is CASSQDGHYNSPLHF. The DNA of the CDR3 is TGCGCCAGCAGCCAAGACGGACACTATAATTCACCCCTCCACTTT.

The rearrangement uses TRBV4-3 and TRBJ2-1; either TRBD1 or TRBD2 may supply D (6 bases each). Trimming shortened V by 4 bases and J by 0 bases, and 25 bases separated the two germline ends. The CDR3 has 20 residues. CDR1 and CDR2 (germline): LGHNA, YSLEER. The chain's CDR3 is CASSPRREGGPESSYNEQFF. CDR3 DNA sequence: TGCGCCAGCAGCCCGAGGCGTGAGGGGGGCCCCGAGAGCTCCTACAATGAGCAGTTCTTC.

This chain links TRBV20-1 with TRBJ1-4; tentative D call: TRBD1 (6 bases). Trimming removed 4 bases at V and 10 bases at J, with 16 bases between. Germline assignment: CDR1 DFQATT and CDR2 SNEGSKA (reference sequence). There are 13 residues in the CDR3. CDR3 residues: CSANRAYSVKLFF. In DNA, the CDR3 is TGCAGTGCTAACAGGGCGTACAGTGTAAAACTGTTTTTT.

The genes are TRBV4-2 and TRBJ2-1, with 8 nucleotides matching TRBD2. The junction had 9 bases not matched to a gene; V was cut back by 1 base and J by 4 bases. Germline CDR1 and CDR2: LGHNA and YNFKEQ. This CDR3 region has 17 residues. This CDR3 is CASSQAPKAGAYNEQFF. For the CDR3, the DNA is TGTGCCAGCAGCCAAGCTCCAAAAGCGGGGGCTTACAATGAGCAGTTCTTC.

The V and J genes are TRBV12-3 or TRBV12-4 and TRBJ1-1; a weak D match, TRBD1 (5 bases). The CDR3 extends over 16 amino acids. Trimming cost V 3 bases and J 6 bases, with 20 bases left between them. In nucleotides, the CDR3 is TGTGCCAGCAGTTTTGGGCAGGGTTTACCCTCGTCTGAAGCTTTCTTT. Its translation: CASSFGQGLPSSEAFF.

This clonotype was counted ten times or more. The chain employs TRBV28 and TRBJ2-7; TRBD1 aligns across 8 bases. Unmatched junction bases numbered 6, after V lost 6 bases and J lost 5 bases. Germline V gene data show CDR1 as MDHEN and CDR2 as SYDVKM. The CDR3 contains 13 residues. CDR3 in amino acids: CASRKQGAHEQYF. The CDR3 DNA sequence: TGTGCCAGCAGAAAGCAGGGGGCCCACGAGCAGTACTTC.

Only a few counts were recorded for this clonotype. The chain employs TRBV11-2 and TRBJ1-1, with D maybe TRBD1 (5 bases). The germline V gene has CDR1 SGHAT and CDR2 FQNNGV. V lost 5 bases, J lost 1 base, and 23 bases lay in between. There are 18 residues in the CDR3. This CDR3 reads CASSLGSFSGRKNTEAFF. CDR3 nucleotides: TGTGCCAGCAGCCTTGGCTCTTTCTCAGGGAGAAAGAACACTGAAGCTTTCTTT.

This clonotype was seen many times. The gene calls are TRBV7-2 and TRBJ1-5, with a tentative D call TRBD1 (5 bases). V shed 1 base and J shed 8 bases, with 12 bases lying between them. The CDR3 covers 14 residues. The germline V gene has CDR1 SGHTA and CDR2 FQGNSA. CDR3: CASSLGGIQEPQHF. The CDR3 bases are TGTGCCAGCAGCTTAGGAGGCATACAGGAGCCCCAGCATTTT.

This clonotype was seen repeatedly, ten times or more. This chain joins TRBV6-1 and TRBJ1-1; weak D call: TRBD1 (6 bases). The germline gives CDR1 MNHNS, CDR2 SASEGT. This CDR3 is 17 amino acids long. With 5 bases removed from V and 3 bases from J, the gap between germline ends came to 22 bases. The CDR3 reads CASSPHRVELGDTEAFF. The CDR3, as DNA: TGTGCCAGCAGTCCCCACAGGGTAGAGTTGGGGGACACTGAAGCTTTCTTT.

This clonotype was seen a handful of times. The chain uses TRBV24-1 and TRBJ2-7; TRBD2 is a possible D gene (6 bases). The V end lost 8 bases, the J end lost 7 bases, and 17 bases lay between the germline ends. The CDR3 is made up of 13 amino acids. Germline CDR1 is KGHDR and CDR2 is SFDVKD. CDR3 coding DNA: TGTGCCACCAACCCCAGCTTCGGAGGGGAGCAGTACTTC. Amino acid sequence: CATNPSFGGEQYF.

At least ten counts were recorded for this clonotype. The chain employs TRBV12-3 or TRBV12-4 and TRBJ2-7, with TRBD1 matching over 9 bases. The CDR3 sequence is 18 residues long. V gave up 0 bases and J gave up 0 bases; unmatched junction bases: 9. For the CDR3, the DNA is TGTGCCAGCAGTTTAGCGCCGGGACAGGGCCTTAGCTCCTACGAGCAGTACTTC. Translated, it gives CASSLAPGQGLSSYEQYF.

The chain carries TRBV28 and TRBJ2-3; D gene unclear. The germline V gene has CDR1 MDHEN and CDR2 SYDVKM. CDR3 size: 14 residues. Between the trimmed V and J ends, which lost 6 bases and 2 bases, there was a span of 12 bases. CDR3 bases: TGTGCCAGCAGGGGCGAGCTCATCACAGATACGCAGTATTTT. It is translated as CASRGELITDTQYF. The full variable domain, in which reference TRBV28 and TRBJ2-3 provide the parts outside the CDR3, is DVKVTQSSRYLVKRTGEKVFLECVQDMDHENMFWYRQDPGLGLRLIYFSYDVKMKEKGDIPEGYSVSREKKERFSLILESASTNQTSMYLCASRGELITDTQYFGPGTRLTVL.

The chain employs TRBV7-9 and TRBJ2-7; 8 bases agree with TRBD1. Germline values: CDR1 SEHNR, CDR2 FQNEAQ (reference sequence). This CDR3 comprises 15 residues. The V gene end was trimmed by 1 base and the J gene end by 6 bases; junction bases not matched to a gene: 8. CDR3 loop: CASSLGTGKQSEQYF. CDR3 bases: TGTGCCAGCAGCTTAGGGACAGGGAAGCAGTCCGAGCAGTACTTC.

This clonotype has ten or more counts. The rearrangement joins TRBV2 to TRBJ1-1; D not certain. V was pared by 4 bases and J by 1 base, with 7 bases between. The CDR3 contains 13 residues. Germline V gene lookup returns CDR1 SNHLY and CDR2 FYNNEI. The DNA of the CDR3 is TGTGCCAGCAGTGTATTGGGGAACACTGAAGCTTTCTTT. The encoded protein is CASSVLGNTEAFF.

The V gene is TRBV6-5, the J gene TRBJ2-1; D gene unclear. CDR1 is MNHEY, CDR2 SVGAGI, per germline. Trimming took off 4 bases at V and 4 bases at J, with 11 bases between the two ends. This CDR3 is 14 amino acids long. DNA for the CDR3: TGTGCCAGCAGTTTGCACAGCGCTTACAATGAGCAGTTCTTC. This translates into CASSLHSAYNEQFF.

The sample holds a few counts of this clonotype. This chain links TRBV29-1 with TRBJ2-3; TRBD2 matches at 7 bases. V dropped 6 bases and J dropped 0; count of bases not matched to a gene: 3. The CDR3 loop spans 13 amino acids. Germline V gene lookup returns CDR1 SQVTM and CDR2 ANQGSEA. DNA for the CDR3: TGCAGCGTGGGGGGACTAAGCACAGATACGCAGTATTTT. Residues: CSVGGLSTDTQYF.

The CDR3 protein is CASRVRDREEKLFF. In DNA, the CDR3 is TGTGCCAGCAGAGTCCGGGACAGGGAGGAAAAACTGTTTTTT. The chain uses TRBV6-1 and TRBJ1-4, with 9 bases fitting TRBD1. Germline V gene sequence: CDR1 MNHNS, CDR2 SASEGT. The V gene end was trimmed by 6 bases and the J gene end by 8 bases; junction bases not matched to a gene: 7. CDR3 size: 14 residues.

This clonotype has ten or more counts. J is TRBJ2-3 and V is TRBV10-3; D might be TRBD2 (6 bases). Trimming left V 3 bases short and J 2 bases short, with 12 bases between. The CDR3 consists of 15 residues. Germline CDR1 and CDR2: ENHRY and SYGVKD. CDR3 sequence: CAISDSSGNTDTQYF. The CDR3 nucleotides read TGTGCCATCAGTGATAGTAGCGGAAACACAGATACGCAGTATTTT.

This clonotype has only a few counts. The chain combines TRBV4-1 with TRBJ1-2; the D gene is possibly TRBD1 (6 bases). Trimming removed 4 bases from V and 4 bases from J, with 13 bases in between. From germline, CDR1 is MGHRA and CDR2 YSYEKL. The CDR3 runs to 14 residues. The CDR3 coding sequence is TGCGCCAGCAGCCTGCAACAGGGCTCCTATGGCTACACCTTC. Translation: CASSLQQGSYGYTF.

The CDR3 coding sequence is TGTGCCAGCAGAGCCCCTGGAGAGACCCAGTACTTC. Protein: CASRAPGETQYF. The chain combines TRBV6-5 with TRBJ2-5; D remains ambiguous. The length of the CDR3 is 12 residues. The germline V gene encodes CDR1 MNHEY and CDR2 SVGAGI. With 6 bases removed from V and 4 bases from J, the gap between germline ends came to 9 bases.

The J gene is TRBJ1-5, the V gene TRBV12-3 or TRBV12-4; 7 positions agree with TRBD1. After removal of 0 bases from V and 4 bases from J, the junction contained 3 bases not matched to a gene. CDR3 length equals 15 residues. In nucleotides, the CDR3 is TGTGCCAGCAGTTTAGCTCTACAGGGGAATCAGCCCCAGCATTTT. This codes for CASSLALQGNQPQHF.

The rearrangement joins TRBV7-9 to TRBJ1-1; TRBD1 is a possible D gene (5 bases). The germline V gene encodes CDR1 SEHNR and CDR2 FQNEAQ (reference sequence). The CDR3 is made up of 13 amino acids. The V end lost 5 bases, the J end lost 3 bases, and 10 bases lay between the germline ends. In nucleotides, the CDR3 is TGTGCCAGCAGCGAGCGGGGGGACACTGAAGCTTTCTTT. Residues: CASSERGDTEAFF.

The chain employs TRBV4-3 and TRBJ2-1; 14 positions match TRBD2. Germline V lookup: CDR1 LGHNA, CDR2 YSLEER. V lost 0 bases and J lost 7; bases outside the gene matches: 5. The CDR3 loop spans 17 amino acids. CDR3 coding DNA: TGCGCCAGCAGCCAAGATGGACTAGCGGGGGGAAGGAATGAGCAGTTCTTC. Amino acid sequence: CASSQDGLAGGRNEQFF.

This clonotype came up a few times. The V call is TRBV6-1, the J call TRBJ1-4, with 8 bases matching TRBD1. V lost 7 bases, J lost 7 bases, and 8 bases stayed unmatched. The CDR3 totals 14 residues. Germline V gene data show CDR1 as MNHNS and CDR2 as SASEGT. The CDR3 loop is CASTYGQGGEKLFF. As DNA, the CDR3 is TGTGCCAGCACCTACGGACAGGGAGGTGAAAAACTGTTTTTT.

In its sample, this clonotype was seen a few times. The CDR3 sequence is CAISDLHSNQPQHF. CDR3 nucleotides: TGTGCCATCAGTGACTTGCATAGCAATCAGCCCCAGCATTTT. The V call is TRBV10-3, the J call TRBJ1-5; D remains unclear. This CDR3 comprises 14 residues. The germline gives CDR1 ENHRY, CDR2 SYGVKD. The ends were cut back, 3 bases at V and 0 bases at J, with 6 bases in the middle.

The genes are TRBV7-9 and TRBJ2-5, with a possible D match to TRBD2 (5 bases). Trimming took 5 bases from V and 3 from J, leaving 10 bases between them. Germline V CDR1 and CDR2: SEHNR, FQNEAQ (reference sequence). This CDR3 spans 13 amino acids. The CDR3 DNA is TGTGCCAGCAGCCGACGGGAAGAAGAGACCCAGTACTTC. Its protein product is CASSRREEETQYF.

The genes are TRBV29-1 and TRBJ2-4, with TRBD2 as a possible D gene (5 bases). The ends were cut back, 4 bases at V and 0 bases at J, with 10 bases in the middle. CDR1 is SQVTM, CDR2 ANQGSEA, per germline. The CDR3 extends over 14 amino acids. The CDR3 loop reads CSVGGKLAKNIQYF. CDR3 in DNA: TGCAGCGTTGGAGGGAAACTAGCCAAAAACATTCAGTACTTC.

The chain couples TRBV5-1 to TRBJ2-1; possibly TRBD1 or TRBD2 for D (5 bases each). The ends were cut back, 5 bases at V and 2 bases at J, with 17 bases in the middle. Germline loops: CDR1 SGHRS, CDR2 YFSETQ. The CDR3 is 16 residues long. In nucleotides, the CDR3 is TGCGCCAGCAGGACAGAACGGGACGGCACCTACAATGAGCAGTTCTTC. Translation: CASRTERDGTYNEQFF.

Note on this clonotype: A read error is possible here, since a much larger clone lies one base away. The rearrangement joins TRBV7-2 to TRBJ2-1; 8 nucleotides align to TRBD1. There are 14 residues in the CDR3. V shed 5 bases and J 9 bases; nucleotides not matched to a gene: 9. Germline V gives CDR1 SGHTA, CDR2 FQGNSA. The CDR3 DNA is TGTGCCAGCAGCCCTAAGACAGGGGCCATTGAGCAGTTCTTC. Amino acid sequence: CASSPKTGAIEQFF.